The subject of this entry is one T cell receptor beta chain. As yet, its antigen is unknown. The source of the sample is a study of CD8 T cells in ankylosing spondylitis. Overall study results and limits: Clones linked to disease, bearing a CD8+ phenotype, were relatively rare in peripheral blood. Matched ankylosing spondylitis synovial fluid reportedly showed significant enrichment of disease-linked clones. Prior literature has documented some motif variants in synovial fluid and blood from reactive arthritis.

TCRdb independently ran MiXCR on the 5' RACE reads; one entry per CDR3 protein. The sample contains about 310,000 distinct CDR3 sequences, less than 25% of which appear only once. Germline V gives CDR1 MNHNS, CDR2 SASEGT. The CDR3 runs to 14 residues. With V trimmed by 4 bases and J by 4 bases, 6 bases remained unmatched. V is TRBV6-1 and J is TRBJ1-1; 7 bases agree with TRBD1. The TCR originated in a female donor with ankylosing spondylitis or in good health (not recorded which). The sequencing input was blood, either unsorted or a sorted T cell fraction (not recorded which). CDR3 in amino acids: CASSGQGSITEAFF. CDR3 coding DNA: TGTGCCAGCAGTGGACAGGGTTCGATCACTGAAGCTTTCTTT.